This T cell receptor (beta chain) emerged from a study of blood T cell repertoires in COVID-19. In the original processing: Amplifying reference gene primers gave estimates of nucleated cell counts. Sequencing was performed with immunoSEQ multiplex PCR; in TCRdb, only in-frame clones are kept and a portion is missing. V and J calls plus clone size are reproduced from that table; the DNA served to infer D and trimming. Here the sample spans hundreds of thousands of clones, about 88% being singletons. The CDR3 runs to 16 residues. V was clipped by 4 bases and J by 8 bases; unmatched bases: 13. CDR1 and CDR2 from the germline V gene are SGHRS and YFSETQ.

This chain links TRBV5-1 with TRBJ2-1, with 9 positions matching TRBD1. The TCR sequence derives from a woman in her forties or fifties with COVID-19, enrolled during active disease. The source material was peripheral blood. CDR3 nucleotide sequence: TGCGCCAGCAGCCCCGGGCAGACAGGGGGGAACTATGAGCAGTTCTTC. Translation: CASSPGQTGGNYEQFF.